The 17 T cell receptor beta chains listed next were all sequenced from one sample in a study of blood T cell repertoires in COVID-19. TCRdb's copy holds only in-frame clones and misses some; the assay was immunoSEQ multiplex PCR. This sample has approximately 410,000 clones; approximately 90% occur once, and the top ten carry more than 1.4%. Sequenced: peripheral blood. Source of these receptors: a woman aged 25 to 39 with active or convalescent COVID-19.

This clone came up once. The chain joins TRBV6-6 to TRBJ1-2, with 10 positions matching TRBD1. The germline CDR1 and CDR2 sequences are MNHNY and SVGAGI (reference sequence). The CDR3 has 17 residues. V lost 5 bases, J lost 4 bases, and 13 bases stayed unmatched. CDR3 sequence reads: CASSHTPGQGLGYGYTF. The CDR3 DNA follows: TGTGCCAGCAGTCACACGCCGGGACAGGGGTTGGGCTATGGCTACACCTTC.

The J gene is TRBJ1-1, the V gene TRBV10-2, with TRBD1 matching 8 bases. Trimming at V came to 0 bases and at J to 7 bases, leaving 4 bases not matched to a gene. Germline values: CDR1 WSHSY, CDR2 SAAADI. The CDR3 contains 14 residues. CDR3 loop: CASSESPGGDEAFF. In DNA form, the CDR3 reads TGCGCCAGCAGTGAGTCCCCAGGGGGCGATGAAGCTTTCTTT.

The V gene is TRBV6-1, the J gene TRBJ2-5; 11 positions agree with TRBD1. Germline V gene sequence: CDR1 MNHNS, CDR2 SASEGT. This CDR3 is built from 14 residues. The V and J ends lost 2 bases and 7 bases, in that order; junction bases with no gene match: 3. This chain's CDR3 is CASSERGTGGTQYF. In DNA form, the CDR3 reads TGTGCCAGCAGTGAAAGGGGGACAGGGGGGACCCAGTACTTC.

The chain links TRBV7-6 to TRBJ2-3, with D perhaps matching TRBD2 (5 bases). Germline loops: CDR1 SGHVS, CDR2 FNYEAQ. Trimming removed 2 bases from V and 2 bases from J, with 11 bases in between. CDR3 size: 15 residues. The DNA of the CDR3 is TGTGCCAGCAGCTTATCCAGCGGAGACACAGATACGCAGTATTTT. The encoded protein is CASSLSSGDTDTQYF.

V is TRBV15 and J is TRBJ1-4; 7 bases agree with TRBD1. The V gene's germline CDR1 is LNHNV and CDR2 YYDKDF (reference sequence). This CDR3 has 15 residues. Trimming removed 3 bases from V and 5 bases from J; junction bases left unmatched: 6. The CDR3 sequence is CATSRERTGNEKLFF. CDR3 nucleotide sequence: TGTGCCACCAGCAGGGAAAGGACAGGAAATGAAAAACTGTTTTTT.

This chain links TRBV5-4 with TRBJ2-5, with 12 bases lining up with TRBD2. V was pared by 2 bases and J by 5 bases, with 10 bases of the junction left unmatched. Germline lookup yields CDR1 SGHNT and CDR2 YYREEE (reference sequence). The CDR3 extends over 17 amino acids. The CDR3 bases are TGTGCCAGCAGCTTAATGGCTAGCGGGGGGGGCCAGGAGACCCAGTACTTC. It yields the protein CASSLMASGGGQETQYF.

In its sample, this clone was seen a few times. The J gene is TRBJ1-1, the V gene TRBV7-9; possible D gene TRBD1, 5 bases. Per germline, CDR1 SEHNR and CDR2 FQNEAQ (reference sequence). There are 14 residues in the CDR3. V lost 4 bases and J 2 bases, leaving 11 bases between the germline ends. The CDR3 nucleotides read TGTGCCAGCAGCTCCTCCAGGGTTAACACTGAAGCTTTCTTT. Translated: CASSSSRVNTEAFF.

CDR3 sequence: CASSKEPGGLFPRDSGNTIYF. The DNA for the CDR3 is TGTGCCAGCAGCAAAGAACCGGGGGGGCTATTCCCCAGGGACTCTGGAAACACCATATATTTT. This rearrangement joins TRBV21-1 to TRBJ1-3. TRBV21-1 is reported as a pseudogene. This CDR3 spans 21 amino acids.

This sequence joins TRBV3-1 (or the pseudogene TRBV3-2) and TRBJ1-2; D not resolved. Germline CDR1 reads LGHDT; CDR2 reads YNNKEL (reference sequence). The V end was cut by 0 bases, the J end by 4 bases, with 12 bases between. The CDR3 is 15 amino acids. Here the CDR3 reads CASSQEPVSGYGYTF. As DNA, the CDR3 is TGTGCCAGCAGCCAAGAACCAGTATCGGGCTATGGCTACACCTTC.

In DNA form, the CDR3 reads TGTGCCAGCAGCCAAACTGGAAACACCATATATTTT. Translation gives CASSQTGNTIYF. The chain couples TRBV11-2 to TRBJ1-3; D remains ambiguous. The CDR3 runs 12 residues. With 5 bases removed from V and 2 bases from J, the gap between germline ends came to 4 bases. Germline V gene data show CDR1 as SGHAT and CDR2 as FQNNGV.

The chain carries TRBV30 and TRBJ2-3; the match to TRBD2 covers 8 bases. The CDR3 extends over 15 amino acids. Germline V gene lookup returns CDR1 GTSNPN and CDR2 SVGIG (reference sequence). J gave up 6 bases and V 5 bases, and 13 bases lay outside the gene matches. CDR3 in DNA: TGTGCCTGGTCCGGATTAGCGGGACCCGGGGATACGCAGTATTTT. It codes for CAWSGLAGPGDTQYF.

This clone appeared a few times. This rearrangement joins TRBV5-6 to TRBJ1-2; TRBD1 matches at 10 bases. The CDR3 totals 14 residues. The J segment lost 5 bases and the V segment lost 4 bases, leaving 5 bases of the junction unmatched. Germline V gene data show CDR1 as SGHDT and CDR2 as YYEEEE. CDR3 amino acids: CASSSDRGQYGYTF. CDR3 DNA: TGTGCCAGCAGCAGTGACAGGGGGCAATATGGCTACACCTTC.

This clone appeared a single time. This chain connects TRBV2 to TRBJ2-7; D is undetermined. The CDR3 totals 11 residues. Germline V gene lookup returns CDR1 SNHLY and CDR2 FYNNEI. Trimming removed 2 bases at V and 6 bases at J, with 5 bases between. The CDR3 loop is CASSEYREQYF. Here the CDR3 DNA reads TGTGCCAGCAGTGAATATCGCGAGCAGTACTTC.

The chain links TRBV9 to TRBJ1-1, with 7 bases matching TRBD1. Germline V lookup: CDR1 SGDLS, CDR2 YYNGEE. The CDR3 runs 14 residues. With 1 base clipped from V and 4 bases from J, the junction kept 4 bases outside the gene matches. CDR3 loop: CASSVSTGFTEAFF. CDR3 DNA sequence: TGTGCCAGCAGCGTATCGACAGGGTTCACTGAAGCTTTCTTT.

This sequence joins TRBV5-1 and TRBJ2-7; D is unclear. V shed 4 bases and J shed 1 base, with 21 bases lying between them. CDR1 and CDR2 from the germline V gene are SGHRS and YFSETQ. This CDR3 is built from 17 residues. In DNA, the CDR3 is TGCGCCAGCAGCCTAGAAACCGACGGTTATCTTTCCTACGAGCAGTACTTC. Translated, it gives CASSLETDGYLSYEQYF.

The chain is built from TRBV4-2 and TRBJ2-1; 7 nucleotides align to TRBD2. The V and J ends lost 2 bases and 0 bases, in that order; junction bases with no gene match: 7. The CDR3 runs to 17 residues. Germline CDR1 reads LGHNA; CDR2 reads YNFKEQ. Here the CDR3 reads CASSQLLADDSYNEQFF. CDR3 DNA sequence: TGTGCCAGCAGCCAATTGCTAGCGGACGACTCCTACAATGAGCAGTTCTTC.

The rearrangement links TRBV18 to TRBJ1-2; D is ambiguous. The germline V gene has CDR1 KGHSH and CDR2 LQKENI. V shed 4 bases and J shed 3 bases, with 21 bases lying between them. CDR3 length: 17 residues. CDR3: CASSQDLETPLYYGYTF. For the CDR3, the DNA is TGTGCCAGCTCACAAGACCTAGAAACTCCTCTTTACTATGGCTACACCTTC. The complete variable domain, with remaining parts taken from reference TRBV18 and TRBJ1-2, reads NAGVMQNPRHLVRRRGQEARLRCSPMKGHSHVYWYRQLPEEGLKFMVYLQKENIIDESGMPKERFSAEFPKEGPSILRIQQVVRGDSAAYFCASSQDLETPLYYGYTFGSGTRLTVV.